Listed here are 5 T cell receptor beta chains from one sample, sequenced in a study of PD-L1 blockade in urothelial cancer (dated by TCRdb to the late 2010s). The method was the immunoSEQ multiplex PCR assay. This is the immuneACCESS table as TCRdb keeps it, with only in-frame sequences that have V and J called. A part of the clones is gone; compared with another copy, unresolved V genes explain less than half, and the rest is unexplained. This sample is represented by over 100,000 clones; roughly 90% of them were singletons. Jointly, the top ten make up approximately 3.8% of the sample. According to the study, the label for this sample's time point signals: peripheral blood 6 weeks after treatment start. The sample consisted of PBMCs, taken around atezolizumab (anti-PD-L1) treatment. The receptors originated from a man aged 55 to 69 with urothelial cancer.

The V and J genes are TRBV5-1 and TRBJ2-3; D not resolved. This CDR3 is built from 15 residues. Looked up from germline, CDR1 is SGHRS and CDR2 is YFSETQ. V was shortened by 0 bases and J by 6 bases, with 14 bases between the two germline ends. CDR3 sequence: CASSLAGSSFDTQYF. As DNA, the CDR3 is TGCGCCAGCAGCTTGGCCGGTAGTTCGTTCGATACGCAGTATTTT.

J is TRBJ2-3 and V is TRBV15; 8 nucleotides align to TRBD2. The CDR3 covers 16 residues. Germline loops: CDR1 LNHNV, CDR2 YYDKDF (reference sequence). V lost 1 base to trimming and J lost 1 base; unmatched junction nucleotides: 4. The CDR3 bases are TGTGCCACCAGCAGAGTAGGGCGGGGGGGCACAGATACGCAGTATTTT. It is translated as CATSRVGRGGTDTQYF.

The chain employs TRBV9 and TRBJ2-5; D may be TRBD2 (6 bases). The CDR3 spans 16 residues. CDR1 and CDR2 from the germline V gene are SGDLS and YYNGEE. Trimming left V 0 bases short and J 1 base short, with 13 bases between. In DNA form, the CDR3 reads TGTGCCAGCAGCGTAGGACTAGAGGAGGGCCAAGAGACCCAGTACTTC. Protein: CASSVGLEEGQETQYF.

The rearrangement joins TRBV20-1 to TRBJ2-7; TRBD1 matches 8 bases. The CDR3 consists of 11 residues. The trim removed 8 bases at V and 12 bases at J, leaving 12 bases unmatched. Looked up from germline, CDR1 is DFQATT and CDR2 is SNEGSKA (reference sequence). CDR3 coding DNA: TGCAGTAGCCCACGACAGGGGCGGCGGTACTTC. It translates to CSSPRQGRRYF.

Concerning this clone: The junction does not match germline at one end; this may be a read error. The rearrangement links TRBV7-2 to TRBJ2-1; D unresolved. The CDR3 has 12 amino acids. In germline, CDR1 is SGHTA, CDR2 FQGNSA. CDR3 protein: CASSFAYNEQFF. In nucleotides, the CDR3 is TGTGCCAGCAGCTTTGCCTATAATGAGCAGTTCTTC.